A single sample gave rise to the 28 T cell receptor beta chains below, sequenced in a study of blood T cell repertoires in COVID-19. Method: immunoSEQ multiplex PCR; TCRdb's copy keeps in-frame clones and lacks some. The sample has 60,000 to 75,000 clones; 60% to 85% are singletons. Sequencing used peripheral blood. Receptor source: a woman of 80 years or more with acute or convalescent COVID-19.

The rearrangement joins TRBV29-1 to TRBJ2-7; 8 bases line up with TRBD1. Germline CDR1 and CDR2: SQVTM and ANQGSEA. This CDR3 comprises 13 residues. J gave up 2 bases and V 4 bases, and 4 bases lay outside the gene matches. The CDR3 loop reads CSVARTGTYEQYF. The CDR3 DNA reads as TGCAGCGTTGCCCGGACAGGGACCTACGAGCAGTACTTC.

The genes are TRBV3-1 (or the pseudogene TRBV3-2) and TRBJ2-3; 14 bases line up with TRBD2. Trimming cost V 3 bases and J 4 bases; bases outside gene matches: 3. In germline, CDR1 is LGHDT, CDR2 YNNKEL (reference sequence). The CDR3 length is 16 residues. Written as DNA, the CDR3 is TGTGCCAGCAGCCAGGGACTAGCGGGAGTGGCAGATACGCAGTATTTT. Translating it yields CASSQGLAGVADTQYF.

CDR3 region: CAWRGQAGSPLHF. The CDR3 DNA follows: TGTGCCTGGAGGGGACAGGCCGGTTCACCCCTCCACTTT. V is TRBV30 and J is TRBJ1-6; 8 nucleotides align to TRBD1. The CDR3 runs 13 residues. V trimming: 3 bases; J trimming: 9 bases; junction bases outside the gene matches: 4. The germline CDR1 and CDR2 sequences are GTSNPN and SVGIG (reference sequence).

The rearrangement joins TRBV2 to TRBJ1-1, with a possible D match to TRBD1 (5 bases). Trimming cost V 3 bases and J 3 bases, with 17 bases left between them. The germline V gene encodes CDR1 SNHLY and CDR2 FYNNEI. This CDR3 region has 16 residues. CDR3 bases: TGTGCCAGCAGTGAGACTTACGGGGGGGTGGACACTGAAGCTTTCTTT. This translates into CASSETYGGVDTEAFF.

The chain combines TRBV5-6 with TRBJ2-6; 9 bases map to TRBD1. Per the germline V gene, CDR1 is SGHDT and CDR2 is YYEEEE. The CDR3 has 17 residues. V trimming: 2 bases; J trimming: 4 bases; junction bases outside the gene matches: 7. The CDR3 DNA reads TGTGCCAGCAGCTTATACAACAGGGGGCAAGGGGCCAACGTCCTGACTTTC. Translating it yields CASSLYNRGQGANVLTF. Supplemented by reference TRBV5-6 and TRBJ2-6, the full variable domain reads DAGVTQSPTHLIKTRGQQVTLRCSPKSGHDTVSWYQQALGQGPQFIFQYYEEEERQRGNFPDRFSGHQFPNYSSELNVNALLLGDSALYLCASSLYNRGQGANVLTFGAGSRLTVL.

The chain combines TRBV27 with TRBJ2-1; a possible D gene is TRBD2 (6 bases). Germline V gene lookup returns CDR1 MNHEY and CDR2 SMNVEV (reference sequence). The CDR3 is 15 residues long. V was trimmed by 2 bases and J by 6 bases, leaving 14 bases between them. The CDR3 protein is CASSLVGGGFNEQFF. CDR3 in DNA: TGTGCCAGCAGTTTAGTGGGAGGAGGCTTCAATGAGCAGTTCTTC.

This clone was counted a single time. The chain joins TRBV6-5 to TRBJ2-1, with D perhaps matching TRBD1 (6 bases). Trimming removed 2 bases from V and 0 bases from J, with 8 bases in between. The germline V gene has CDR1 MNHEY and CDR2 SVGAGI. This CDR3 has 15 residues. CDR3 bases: TGTGCCAGCAGTTACATCAGGGGCTCCTACAATGAGCAGTTCTTC. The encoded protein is CASSYIRGSYNEQFF.

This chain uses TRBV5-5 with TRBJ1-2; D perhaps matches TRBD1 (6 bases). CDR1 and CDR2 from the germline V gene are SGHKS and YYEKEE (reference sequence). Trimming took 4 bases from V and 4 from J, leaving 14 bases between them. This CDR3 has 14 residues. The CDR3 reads CASSVSGTSYGYTF. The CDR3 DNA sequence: TGTGCCAGCAGCGTATCCGGGACAAGCTATGGCTACACCTTC.

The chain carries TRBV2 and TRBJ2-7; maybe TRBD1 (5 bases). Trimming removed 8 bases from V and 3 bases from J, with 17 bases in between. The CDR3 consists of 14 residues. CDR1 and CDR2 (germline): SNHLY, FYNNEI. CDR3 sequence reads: CASARQQGNYEQYF. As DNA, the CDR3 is TGTGCCAGCGCGAGACAGCAGGGAAACTACGAGCAGTACTTC.

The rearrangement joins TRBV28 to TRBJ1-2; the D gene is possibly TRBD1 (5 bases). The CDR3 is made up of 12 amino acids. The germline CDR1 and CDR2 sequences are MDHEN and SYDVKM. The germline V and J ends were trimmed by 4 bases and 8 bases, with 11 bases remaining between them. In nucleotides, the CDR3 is TGTGCCAGCAGTTCCCCCAGGGTCGGCTACACCTTC. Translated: CASSSPRVGYTF.

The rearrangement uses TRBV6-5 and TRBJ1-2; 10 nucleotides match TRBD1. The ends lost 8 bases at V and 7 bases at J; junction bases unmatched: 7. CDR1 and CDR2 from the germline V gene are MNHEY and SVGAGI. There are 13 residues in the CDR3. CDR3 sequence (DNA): TGTGCCAGCGTCCGGGACAGGGGTTTTGGCTACACCTTC. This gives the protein CASVRDRGFGYTF.

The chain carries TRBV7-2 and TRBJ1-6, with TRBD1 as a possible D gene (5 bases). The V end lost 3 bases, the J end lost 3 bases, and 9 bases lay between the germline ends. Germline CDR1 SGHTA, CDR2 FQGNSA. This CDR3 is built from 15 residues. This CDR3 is CASSFTGSYNSPLHF. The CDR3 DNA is TGTGCCAGCAGCTTCACAGGCAGCTATAATTCACCCCTCCACTTT.

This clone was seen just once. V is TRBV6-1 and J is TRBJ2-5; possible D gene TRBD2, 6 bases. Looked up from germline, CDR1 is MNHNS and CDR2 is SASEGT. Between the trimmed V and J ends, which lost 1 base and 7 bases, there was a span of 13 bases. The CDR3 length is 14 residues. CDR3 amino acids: CASSEDGTRRTQYF. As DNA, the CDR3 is TGTGCCAGCAGTGAAGACGGGACTCGGCGGACCCAGTACTTC.

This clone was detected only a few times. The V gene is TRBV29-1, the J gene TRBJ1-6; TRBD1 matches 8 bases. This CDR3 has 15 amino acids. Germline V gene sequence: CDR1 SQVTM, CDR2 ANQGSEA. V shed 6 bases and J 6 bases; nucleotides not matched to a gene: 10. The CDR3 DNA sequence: TGCAGCGTGATAACTGACAGGGGCTTTAATTCACCCCTCCACTTT. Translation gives CSVITDRGFNSPLHF.

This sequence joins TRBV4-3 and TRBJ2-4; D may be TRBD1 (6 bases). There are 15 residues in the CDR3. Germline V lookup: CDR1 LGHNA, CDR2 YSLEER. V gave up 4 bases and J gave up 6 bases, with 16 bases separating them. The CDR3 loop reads CASSPGDTHSNIQYF. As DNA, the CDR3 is TGCGCCAGCAGCCCAGGGGACACTCACTCAAACATTCAGTACTTC.

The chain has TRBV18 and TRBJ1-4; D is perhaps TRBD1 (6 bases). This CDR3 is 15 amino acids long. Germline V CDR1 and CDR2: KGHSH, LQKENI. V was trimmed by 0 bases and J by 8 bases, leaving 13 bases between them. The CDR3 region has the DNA TGTGCCAGCTCACCACCGAACAGGGTACAGGAAAAACTGTTTTTT. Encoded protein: CASSPPNRVQEKLFF.

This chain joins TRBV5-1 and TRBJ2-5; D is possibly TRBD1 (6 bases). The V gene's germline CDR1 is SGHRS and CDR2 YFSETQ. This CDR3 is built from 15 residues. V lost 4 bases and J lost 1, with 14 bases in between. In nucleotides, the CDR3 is TGCGCCAGCAGCCCCCTAGGGGGACCCCAAGAGACCCAGTACTTC. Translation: CASSPLGGPQETQYF.

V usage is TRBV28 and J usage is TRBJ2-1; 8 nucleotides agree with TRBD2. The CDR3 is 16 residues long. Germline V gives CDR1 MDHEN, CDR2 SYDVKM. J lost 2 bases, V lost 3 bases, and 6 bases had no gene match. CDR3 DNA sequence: TGTGCCAGCAGTTTTTTACCGGGACTAGCCTACAATGAGCAGTTCTTC. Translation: CASSFLPGLAYNEQFF.

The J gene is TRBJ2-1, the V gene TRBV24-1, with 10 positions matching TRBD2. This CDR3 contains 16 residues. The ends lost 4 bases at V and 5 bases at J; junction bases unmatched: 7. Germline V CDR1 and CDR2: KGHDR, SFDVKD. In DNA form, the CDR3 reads TGTGCCACCAGTGACCCTAGCGGGAGAGGGGACAATGAGCAGTTCTTC. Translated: CATSDPSGRGDNEQFF.

CDR3 amino acids: CASSAAPGRGTGSTYNEQFF. The CDR3 nucleotides read TGTGCCAGCAGTGCCGCCCCCGGCAGGGGGACTGGCTCAACCTACAATGAGCAGTTCTTC. The rearrangement links TRBV27 to TRBJ2-1, with D maybe TRBD1 (7 bases). V lost 5 bases, J lost 2 bases, and 28 bases lay in between. Germline V gene sequence: CDR1 MNHEY, CDR2 SMNVEV (reference sequence). The CDR3 spans 20 residues.

The CDR3 sequence: CSVESPPGGSTDTQYF. CDR3 nucleotides: TGCAGCGTTGAAAGCCCCCCCGGCGGGAGCACAGATACGCAGTATTTT. This sequence joins TRBV29-1 and TRBJ2-3, with D possibly TRBD2 on 5 matching bases. This CDR3 comprises 16 residues. V lost 2 bases and J 0 bases, leaving 15 bases between the germline ends. Germline lookup yields CDR1 SQVTM and CDR2 ANQGSEA.

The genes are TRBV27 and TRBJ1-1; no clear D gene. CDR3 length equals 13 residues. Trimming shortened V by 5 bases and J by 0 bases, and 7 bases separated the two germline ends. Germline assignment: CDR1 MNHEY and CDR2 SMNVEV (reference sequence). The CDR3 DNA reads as TGTGCCAGCAGTCCTATCATGAACACTGAAGCTTTCTTT. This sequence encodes CASSPIMNTEAFF.

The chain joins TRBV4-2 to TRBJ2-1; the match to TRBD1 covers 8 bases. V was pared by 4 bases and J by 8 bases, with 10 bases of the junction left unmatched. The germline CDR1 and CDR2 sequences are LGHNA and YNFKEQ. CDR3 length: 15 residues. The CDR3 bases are TGTGCCAGCAGCCGAGGGACAGGCCAGATGGATGAGCAGTTCTTC. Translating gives CASSRGTGQMDEQFF.

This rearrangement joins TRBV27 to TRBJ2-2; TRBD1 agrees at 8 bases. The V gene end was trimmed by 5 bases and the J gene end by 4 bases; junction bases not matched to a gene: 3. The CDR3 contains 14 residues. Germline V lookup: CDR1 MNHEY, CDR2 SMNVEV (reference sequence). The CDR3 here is CASSRDRTTGELFF. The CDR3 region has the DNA TGTGCCAGCAGTCGGGACAGGACCACCGGGGAGCTGTTTTTT.

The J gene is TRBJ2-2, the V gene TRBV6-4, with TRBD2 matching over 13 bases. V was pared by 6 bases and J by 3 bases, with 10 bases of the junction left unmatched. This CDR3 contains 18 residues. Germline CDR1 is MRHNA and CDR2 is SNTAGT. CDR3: CASSERLAGGLYTGELFF. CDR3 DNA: TGTGCCAGCAGCGAGAGACTAGCGGGAGGTTTATACACCGGGGAGCTGTTTTTT.

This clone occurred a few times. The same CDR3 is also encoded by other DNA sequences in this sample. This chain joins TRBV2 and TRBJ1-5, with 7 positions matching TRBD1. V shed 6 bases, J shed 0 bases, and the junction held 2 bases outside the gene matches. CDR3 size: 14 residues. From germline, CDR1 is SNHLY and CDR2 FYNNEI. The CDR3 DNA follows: TGTGCCAGCAGGACAGGGCTTAGCAATCAGCCCCAGCATTTT. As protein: CASRTGLSNQPQHF.

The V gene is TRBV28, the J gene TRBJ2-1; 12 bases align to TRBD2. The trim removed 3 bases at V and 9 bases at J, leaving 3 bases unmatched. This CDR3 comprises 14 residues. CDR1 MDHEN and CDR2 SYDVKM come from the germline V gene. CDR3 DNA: TGTGCCAGCAGTTTCGGACTAGCGGGATCTGAGCAGTTCTTC. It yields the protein CASSFGLAGSEQFF.

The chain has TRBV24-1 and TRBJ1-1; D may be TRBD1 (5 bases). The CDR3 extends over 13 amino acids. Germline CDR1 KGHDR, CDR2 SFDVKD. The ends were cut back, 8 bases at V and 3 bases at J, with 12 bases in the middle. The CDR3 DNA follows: TGTGCCACCAAGGGGAGGGAGGACACTGAAGCTTTCTTT. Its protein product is CATKGREDTEAFF.